Listed here are 14 T cell receptor beta chains from one sample, sequenced in a study of blood T cell repertoires in COVID-19. Profiled with immunoSEQ multiplex PCR; TCRdb holds only in-frame clones, not every one. The table includes some 150,000 clones, about 86% detected once. Sequencing input: peripheral blood. The receptors originated from a man in his 70s with acute or convalescent COVID-19.

The rearrangement joins TRBV7-3 to TRBJ1-1; a weak D match, TRBD1 (5 bases). In germline, CDR1 is SGHTA, CDR2 FQGTGA. The CDR3 is made up of 14 amino acids. The V end lost 1 base, the J end lost 5 bases, and 11 bases lay between the germline ends. CDR3 sequence (DNA): TGTGCCAGCAGCTTAAGCGGGGGGACGACTGAAGCTTTCTTT. It encodes CASSLSGGTTEAFF. Based on the CDR3 plus reference TRBV7-3 and TRBJ1-1, the full variable domain is GAGVSQTPSNKVTEKGKYVELRCDPISGHTALYWYRQSLGQGPEFLIYFQGTGAADDSGLPNDRFFAVRPEGSVSTLKIQRTERGDSAVYLCASSLSGGTTEAFFGQGTRLTVV.

V gene TRBV24-1 combines with J gene TRBJ1-2, with 7 bases that match TRBD1. The germline V gene has CDR1 KGHDR and CDR2 SFDVKD. The trim removed 9 bases at V and 6 bases at J, leaving 6 bases unmatched. The CDR3 runs to 12 residues. The DNA for the CDR3 is TGTGCCACCCGGGACAGCGGAAATGGCTACACCTTC. Amino acid sequence: CATRDSGNGYTF.

This clone was observed once. This sequence joins TRBV7-2 and TRBJ2-3; perhaps TRBD1 as D (6 bases). V was shortened by 0 bases and J by 5 bases, with 12 bases between the two germline ends. The CDR3 length is 15 residues. Germline V gene lookup returns CDR1 SGHTA and CDR2 FQGNSA. DNA for the CDR3: TGTGCCAGCAGCTTAGCGCCGACAGGTCTAGATACGCAGTATTTT. It yields the protein CASSLAPTGLDTQYF.

The chain is built from TRBV3-1 (or the pseudogene TRBV3-2) and TRBJ2-7; D unresolved. With 4 bases removed from V and 0 bases from J, the gap between germline ends came to 7 bases. Germline assignment: CDR1 LGHDT and CDR2 YNNKEL (reference sequence). The CDR3 runs 13 residues. The CDR3 region has the DNA TGTGCCAGCAGCCTTTCCTTCTCCTACGAGCAGTACTTC. This translates into CASSLSFSYEQYF.

CDR3: CASSLGGRASYEQYF. Here the CDR3 DNA reads TGTGCCAGCAGCTTAGGTGGGAGGGCCTCCTACGAGCAGTACTTC. V gene TRBV13 combines with J gene TRBJ2-7; TRBD2 matches at 7 bases. J gave up 0 bases and V 0 bases, and 2 bases lay outside the gene matches. Germline CDR1 reads PRHDT; CDR2 reads FYEKMQ (reference sequence). The CDR3 is 15 residues long.

The rearrangement joins TRBV6-2 or TRBV6-3 to TRBJ2-7, with 10 positions matching TRBD2. CDR3 length: 15 amino acids. Losses at the gene ends were 0 bases for V and 1 base for J; bases not matched to a gene: 0. The germline V gene encodes CDR1 MNHEY and CDR2 SVGEGT. CDR3 DNA sequence: TGTGCCAGCAGTTACTCGACTAGCGGGTCCTACGAGCAGTACTTC. This sequence encodes CASSYSTSGSYEQYF.

This clone was seen a single time. The rearrangement joins TRBV27 to TRBJ2-2; the match to TRBD2 covers 13 bases. The CDR3 has 18 amino acids. Germline CDR1 is MNHEY and CDR2 is SMNVEV (reference sequence). The ends lost 5 bases at V and 6 bases at J; junction bases unmatched: 12. CDR3 sequence (DNA): TGTGCCAGCAGTCCAAATCAACTAGCGGGAGGGCCGGCCGGGGAGCTGTTTTTT. Protein: CASSPNQLAGGPAGELFF.

This chain links TRBV5-1 with TRBJ1-4; possible D gene TRBD1, 5 bases. The CDR3 has 14 residues. Trimming stripped 3 bases from V and 4 bases from J, with 10 bases between. Germline V gene data show CDR1 as SGHRS and CDR2 as YFSETQ. The CDR3 coding sequence is TGCGCCAGCAGCTCGGGGAGGGGTAATGAAAAACTGTTTTTT. Translated, it gives CASSSGRGNEKLFF.

J is TRBJ1-2 and V is TRBV30; 12 nucleotides match TRBD1. V shed 3 bases and J 8 bases; nucleotides not matched to a gene: 13. This CDR3 is built from 16 residues. The germline CDR1 and CDR2 sequences are GTSNPN and SVGIG (reference sequence). Written as DNA, the CDR3 is TGTGCCTGGAGCTCCGGGACAGGGGGCAAACTAGGAGGCTACACCTTC. Its translation is CAWSSGTGGKLGGYTF.

The chain has TRBV29-1 and TRBJ2-7, with 8 bases matching TRBD1. CDR1 SQVTM and CDR2 ANQGSEA come from the germline V gene. V shed 7 bases and J 6 bases; nucleotides not matched to a gene: 8. The CDR3 runs to 12 residues. The CDR3 is CSALTGVAEQYF. The CDR3 DNA sequence: TGCAGCGCCTTGACAGGGGTCGCCGAGCAGTACTTC.

This clone was recorded only once. V gene TRBV18 combines with J gene TRBJ2-1; TRBD2 might be the D (6 bases). Trimming cost V 0 bases and J 3 bases, with 15 bases left between them. Germline V gene lookup returns CDR1 KGHSH and CDR2 LQKENI. The CDR3 covers 17 residues. CDR3 region: CASSPPEGMGVYNEQFF. For the CDR3, the DNA is TGTGCCAGCTCACCACCGGAGGGGATGGGGGTCTACAATGAGCAGTTCTTC.

The chain employs TRBV15 and TRBJ2-4, with TRBD1 identical over 7 bases. This CDR3 is built from 15 residues. CDR1 and CDR2 from the germline V gene are LNHNV and YYDKDF (reference sequence). With V trimmed by 3 bases and J by 6 bases, 8 bases remained unmatched. The CDR3 DNA is TGTGCCACCAGCAGGGATAGGGGGCCGGGAAACATTCAGTACTTC. Translating gives CATSRDRGPGNIQYF.

This rearrangement joins TRBV2 to TRBJ2-1, with D possibly TRBD1 on 6 matching bases. The V gene lost 3 bases and the J gene lost 2 bases, with 14 bases spanning the gap. The CDR3 runs to 16 residues. CDR1 and CDR2 from the germline V gene are SNHLY and FYNNEI. CDR3: CASSDTTGTTYNEQFF. The CDR3 region has the DNA TGTGCCAGCAGTGACACGACAGGTACTACCTACAATGAGCAGTTCTTC.

This clone has just one count. The J gene is TRBJ2-5, the V gene TRBV6-4; TRBD2 might be the D (5 bases). Germline CDR1 is MRHNA and CDR2 is SNTAGT. Trimming pared 4 bases from V and 4 bases from J, leaving 10 bases between. There are 13 residues in the CDR3. The CDR3 sequence: CASSVLAGETQYF. Here the CDR3 DNA reads TGTGCCAGCAGTGTCTTGGCGGGAGAGACCCAGTACTTC.